Listed below are T cell receptor beta chains from one sample, sequenced in a study of T-cell reconstitution after alpha-beta-depleted transplantation in children. TCRdb itself ran the PCR reads through MiXCR, one entry per CDR3 protein. The data show about 72,000 distinct CDR3 sequences, more than 5.5% seen once. This material consisted of PBMCs from the stem cell graft donor, taken from the stem cell graft. These receptors were taken from a human donor who donated a stem cell graft to a child with acute lymphoblastic leukemia. Each CDR3 is given without its conserved first and last residue. Size values are once, few and many counts, or a class for expanded clones, and some rows have none.

TRBV7-3	TRBJ2-5	many	ASSRSGGMGETQY
TRBV29-1	TRBJ2-5	many	SVASRSTGETQY
TRBV27	TRBJ2-5	few	ASSFGTYETQY
TRBV4-1	TRBJ2-3	many	ASSQDPGISTDTQY
TRBV7-9	TRBJ2-3	many	ASSTDGSGRRDTQY
TRBV29-1	TRBJ1-3	many	SVEGTGTNTIY
TRBV20-1	TRBJ1-1	many	SARDGARDSLGNTEAF
TRBV9	TRBJ2-1	many	ASTGGGAANEQF
TRBV7-2	TRBJ1-2	many	ASSTTGGDYGYT
TRBV7-2	TRBJ2-1	-	ASSSRAGSYNEQF
TRBV25-1	TRBJ2-5	many	ASSAPGLAQETQY
TRBV9	TRBJ1-1	many	ASSVRENTEAF
TRBV6-6	TRBJ2-1	few	ASSYSKGNEQF
TRBV25-1	TRBJ1-6	many	ASSPSQGANSPLH
TRBV10-2	TRBJ2-7	many	ASVDSQAYEQY
TRBV18	TRBJ2-2	few	ASSPRDTGELF
TRBV3-1	TRBJ2-3	many	ASSSKRGPPDTQY
TRBV6-1	TRBJ2-1	few	ASSEGREGNEQF
TRBV6-1	TRBJ2-1	many	ASSQVRGLGQF
TRBV18	TRBJ2-1	few	ASSLTGQGNEQF
TRBV20-1	TRBJ2-7	-	SARDPGSSPYEQY
TRBV4-3	TRBJ2-5	many	ASSQRDRGEETQY
TRBV6-5	TRBJ1-5	many	ASSRTGVSNQPQH
TRBV6-6	TRBJ1-1	many	ASRITGTPNTEAF
TRBV24-1	TRBJ2-3	many	ATSARDRISTDTQY
TRBV4-1	TRBJ1-1	-	ASSQEKWGTEAF
TRBV5-1	TRBJ2-7	few	ASSLGGQGYEQY
TRBV29-1	TRBJ2-7	many	SVEFQDRVSSYEQY
TRBV27	TRBJ2-7	many	ASSPFRGSYEQY
TRBV5-5	TRBJ2-7	-	ASTPGTGEYEQY
TRBV7-8	TRBJ1-1	many	ASSFGSGGSTEAF
TRBV9	TRBJ1-5	many	ASSVDGSQPQH
TRBV7-8	TRBJ2-7	many	ASSLLAGVGEQY
TRBV11-2	TRBJ1-1	-	ARGGQGVAEPF
TRBV5-1	TRBJ2-1	many	ASSNRTIGGNEQF
TRBV14	TRBJ2-5	few	ASSRYRGGHETQY
TRBV9	TRBJ2-7	-	ASSVTGLADYEQY
TRBV4-2	TRBJ1-5	many	ASSQRQGMGNQPQH
TRBV7-8	TRBJ1-3	many	ASTVGVNRAGNTIY
TRBV4-2	TRBJ1-3	many	ASSQPRTGGNTIY
TRBV12-3/TRBV12-4	TRBJ2-7	many	ASTQGSYEQY
TRBV5-6	TRBJ2-7	few	ASNRGNIDEQY
TRBV6-2/TRBV6-3	TRBJ1-6	many	ASTPGQENSPLH
TRBV10-3	TRBJ2-1	-	AISDNGGYNEQF
TRBV5-1	TRBJ2-7	-	ASSFVALGTYEQY
TRBV6-2/TRBV6-3	TRBJ2-4	few	ASSSTSPGTGTWAKNIQY
TRBV7-9	TRBJ2-7	few	ASSRTDTYEQY
TRBV7-9	TRBJ1-6	few	ASSPPAGDNSPLH
TRBV24-1	TRBJ1-4	few	ATSESGHREKLF
TRBV12-3/TRBV12-4	TRBJ2-5	many	ASSSPGQGQETQY
TRBV2	TRBJ2-7	-	ASMREGIYEQY
TRBV10-3	TRBJ2-2	many	AISESDSGDTGELF
TRBV7-2	TRBJ1-4	many	ASSLQTQALF
TRBV10-3	TRBJ1-1	few	AISGTGTVNTEAF
TRBV7-9	TRBJ1-5	many	ASSLFCSNQPQH
TRBV2	TRBJ1-1	many	VSSTVREAF
TRBV7-8	TRBJ1-5	many	ASSPLQGWDQPQH